Sequencing of this TCR beta chain was carried out in a study of molecular identifiers for immune sequencing clone quantification (dated by TCRdb to the late 2010s). In the study overall: In a replicate experiment, RNA from around 18,000 or 91,000 naive CD8 T cells was split into five aliquots, four of which were sequenced. The study was a methods study using CD8 T cells to benchmark molecular-identifier clustering-based TCR repertoire sequencing (MIDCIRS) and TCR RNA copy counting. Summary of the overall study and its limitations: In CMV-specific effector cells, over 99% of molecules were held by clones above 20 RNA copies, whereas under 1% of molecules were held by such clones in naive cells. Identical TCR molecules sharing a barcode could cause highly expanded clone sizes to be underestimated. The naive libraries included spiked-in Jurkat TCR RNA (roughly 9 copies' worth), and this RNA is not part of the donor repertoire. Spiked-in Jurkat TCR RNA equal to a single cell's worth was reported to be detectable even within 1,100,000 naive CD8 T cells. When barcode sub-clustering was omitted, TCR diversity was inflated by chimeric consensus sequences, with chimeras reaching as high as 47%. Around 2.9 recovered TCR RNA copies per cell were obtained by modeling, versus about 9 by digital PCR, implying a capture efficiency of 25% to 35%.

Preparation of the library involved PCR. The listed sequencing device is Illumina HiSeq 4000. Bulk TCR libraries were prepared as previously described, using TCR primers listed in Table S5. Total RNA was purified with the Qiagen AllPrep DNA/RNA kit. Before analysis, reads from multiple sequencing runs of one library were combined. The study's processing was this. Reads were retained only if their TCR constant sequence matched exactly, and those retained reads were trimmed to 150 nt and grouped according to their 12-nt molecular barcodes. Reads within each barcode group were sub-clustered using a 15% Levenshtein threshold, and quality-weighted consensus sequences were constructed for each RNA molecule. Non-functional sequences were discarded, and so were lower-count sequences lying one edit away from another sequence. On the basis of fitting two negative binomial distributions, barcode sub-clusters with fewer than 20% of the maximum read count were discarded. Starting from the raw public reads, TCRdb applied fastp trimming at Q25, assembled clones with MiXCR and retained in-frame beta chains. Records with the same CDR3 protein are collapsed into one entry carrying the most frequent genes and DNA. These V and J calls are TCRdb output, not the study's own analysis. In this sample the table shows some 88,000 distinct CDR3 sequences, about 21% of which occur a single time. The top ten hold 0.85% to 1.2% of the sample.

About this clonotype itself: The clone's antigen remains unknown. Base qualities were left out, and no much larger clone turns up one base away.

In the germline V gene (reference sequence), CDR1 corresponds to MNHEY and CDR2 to SMNVEV. The CDR3 sequence holds 15 residues, the cysteine and phenylalanine included. Just the 45-base CDR3 DNA is kept, in frame starting at base 1. From V the trimming removes 4 bases and from J it removes 2 bases, while the gene matches leave 6 bases of the junction unaccounted for. Libraries of naive CD8 T cells were built from around 20,000 to 1,000,000 sorted cells, with 10%, 30% or 50% of the purified RNA used. On a BD FACSAria II, naive CD8 T cells were FACS-sorted as CD8+CD4-CCR7+CD45RA+ and collected into RLT Plus buffer. Detection sensitivity was tested by spiking Jurkat RNA equal to about 10 TCR copies' worth into samples containing 20,000-1,000,000 naive CD8 T cells. CD8 T cells were enriched with RosetteSep CD8+ T Cell Enrichment Cocktail and Ficoll-Paque, followed by ACK red cell lysis.

The sample comprised naive CD8+ T cells from blood, with Jurkat cell RNA spiked in. In light of the paper, this sample's cell subset or site label describes: FACS-sorted CD8+CD4-CCR7+CD45RA+ naive T cells. This receptor was identified in a human donor in good health. Some libraries in this study had Jurkat cell RNA spiked in. Recombination linked TRBV27 to TRBJ2-5, with 8 bases aligning to TRBD1. The CDR3 protein sequence reads: CASSSGTGPQETQYF. The base sequence is TGTGCCAGCAGTTCCGGGACAGGACCTCAAGAGACCCAGTACTTC.